The present TCR beta chain was sequenced within a study of CD8+CD57+ T cells in acquired aplastic anemia. Study results and limitations: It was found that roughly 31 CD8+ CDR3 sequences were shared between patients and controls. Patients and healthy controls showed no significant CD8+ Simpson's diversity difference.

Profiling that covered TCR beta VDJ and CDR3 relied on genomic DNA as its template. TCRdb itself ran the reads through MiXCR, one entry per CDR3 protein. This table holds about 240,000 distinct CDR3 sequences, 47% found once. Ten or more counts support this clonotype. Its antigen remains unknown. The CDR3 has 14 residues. V gave up 0 bases and J gave up 7 bases; unmatched junction bases: 4. Germline V CDR1 and CDR2: SEHNR, FQNEAQ (reference sequence). Flow cytometry had shown expanded CD8+CD57+ cells in the patients chosen for sequencing. The receptor was derived from a human donor with aplastic anemia. Specimen: sorted CD4+, CD8+, or CD8+CD57+ T cells (not recorded which) from PBMCs. The chain uses TRBV7-9 and TRBJ2-5; 8 positions match TRBD2. CDR3 bases: TGTGCCAGCAGCTTAGCCGGGAGGGGACCGACCCAGTACTTC. It encodes CASSLAGRGPTQYF.